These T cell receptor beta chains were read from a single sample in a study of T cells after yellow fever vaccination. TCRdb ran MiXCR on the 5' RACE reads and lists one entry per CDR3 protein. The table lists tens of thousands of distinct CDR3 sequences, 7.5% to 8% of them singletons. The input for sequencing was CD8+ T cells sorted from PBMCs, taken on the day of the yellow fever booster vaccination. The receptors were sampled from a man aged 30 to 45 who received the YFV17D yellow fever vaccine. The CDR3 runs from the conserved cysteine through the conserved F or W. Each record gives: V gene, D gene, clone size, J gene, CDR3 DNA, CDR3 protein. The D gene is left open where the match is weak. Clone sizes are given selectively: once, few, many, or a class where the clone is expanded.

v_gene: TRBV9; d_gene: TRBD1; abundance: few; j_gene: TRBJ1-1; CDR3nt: TGTGCCAGCAGGCCAGGGGGGATGAACACTGAAGCTTTCTTT; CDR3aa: CASRPGGMNTEAFF
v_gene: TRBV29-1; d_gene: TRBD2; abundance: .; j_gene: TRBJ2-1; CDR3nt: TGCAGCGTACTAGCGGGAGGGGGGGCCAATGAGCAGTTCTTC; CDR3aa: CSVLAGGGANEQFF
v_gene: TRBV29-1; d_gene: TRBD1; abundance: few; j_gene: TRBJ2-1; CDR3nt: TGCAGCGTAGGGACAGGGGGCGCCTACAATGAGCAGTTCTTC; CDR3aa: CSVGTGGAYNEQFF
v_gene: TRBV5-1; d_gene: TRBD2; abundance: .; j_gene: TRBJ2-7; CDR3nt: TGCGCCAGCAGCGAGGAGATAGCGGGAGCTTTCCTCGTGTACTTC; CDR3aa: CASSEEIAGAFLVYF
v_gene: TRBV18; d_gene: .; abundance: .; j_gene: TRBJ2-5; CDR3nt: TGTGCCAGCTCACCAGGGGACCTGACAGCCCCCCAAGAGACCCAGTACTTC; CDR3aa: CASSPGDLTAPQETQYF
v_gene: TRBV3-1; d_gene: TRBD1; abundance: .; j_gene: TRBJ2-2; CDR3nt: TGTGCCAGCAGCCAAGGACAGGGGGCGAACACCGGGGAGCTGTTTTTT; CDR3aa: CASSQGQGANTGELFF
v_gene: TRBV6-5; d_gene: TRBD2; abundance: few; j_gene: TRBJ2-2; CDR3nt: TGTGCCAGCAGTTACTTATCCCCCCTAGCGGGGTCCGGGGAGCTGTTTTTT; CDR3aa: CASSYLSPLAGSGELFF
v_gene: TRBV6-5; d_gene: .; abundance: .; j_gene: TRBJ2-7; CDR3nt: TGTGCCAGCAGTTACACCCGCCTAGCGCTCTCCTACGAGCAGTACTTC; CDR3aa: CASSYTRLALSYEQYF
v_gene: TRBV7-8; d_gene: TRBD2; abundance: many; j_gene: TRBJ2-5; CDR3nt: TGTGCCAGCAGCTCGCCGGGACTAGCGGGACAAGAGACCCAGTACTTC; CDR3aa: CASSSPGLAGQETQYF
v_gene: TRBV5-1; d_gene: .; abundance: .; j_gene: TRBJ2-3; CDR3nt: TGCGCCAGCAGCCTACCTGTCAGTCTTAGCGGAGGGGGCACAGATACGCAGTATTTT; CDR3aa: CASSLPVSLSGGGTDTQYF
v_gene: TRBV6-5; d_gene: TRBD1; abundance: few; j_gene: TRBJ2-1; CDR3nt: TGTGCCAGCAGCTTAAGAGGACAGGCGGGTGAGCAGTTCTTC; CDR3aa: CASSLRGQAGEQFF
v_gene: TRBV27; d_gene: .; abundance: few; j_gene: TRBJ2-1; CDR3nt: TGTGCCAGCCGCTTCACCGGGACCCACAATGAGCAGTTCTTC; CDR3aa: CASRFTGTHNEQFF
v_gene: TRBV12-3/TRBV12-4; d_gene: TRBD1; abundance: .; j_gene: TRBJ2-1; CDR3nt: TGTGCCAGCAGCCCCGGGGCAGGGGGCGATCATGAGCAGTTCTTC; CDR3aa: CASSPGAGGDHEQFF
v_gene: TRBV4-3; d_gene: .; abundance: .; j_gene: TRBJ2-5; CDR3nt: TGCGCCAGCAGCCAAGGTGGGGGACTCCAAGAGACCCAGTACTTC; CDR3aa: CASSQGGGLQETQYF
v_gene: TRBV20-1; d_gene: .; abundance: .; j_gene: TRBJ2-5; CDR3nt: TGCAGTGCTTGGGGGACCGCAGGGGAGACCCAGTACTTC; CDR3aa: CSAWGTAGETQYF
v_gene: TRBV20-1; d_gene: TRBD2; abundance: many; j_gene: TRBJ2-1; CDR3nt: TGCAGTGCCACACCGTTGACTAGCGGGATTCACCATGAGCAGTTCTTC; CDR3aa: CSATPLTSGIHHEQFF
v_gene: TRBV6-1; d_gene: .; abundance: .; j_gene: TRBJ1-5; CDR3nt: TGTGCCAGCAGCGCAGGGTTTGGGCAGCCCCAGCATTTT; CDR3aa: CASSAGFGQPQHF
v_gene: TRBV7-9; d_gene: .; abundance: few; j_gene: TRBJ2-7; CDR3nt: TGTGCCAGCAGCCCTAGGGGGGTCTACTCCTACGAGCAGTACTTC; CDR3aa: CASSPRGVYSYEQYF
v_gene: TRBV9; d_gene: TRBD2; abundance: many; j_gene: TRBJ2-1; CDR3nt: TGTGCCAGCAGCGCAGACCCACAAAAACTAGCGGGAGTAGTTGAGCAGTTCTTC; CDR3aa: CASSADPQKLAGVVEQFF
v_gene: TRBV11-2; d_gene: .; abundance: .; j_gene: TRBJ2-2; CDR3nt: TGTGCCAGCAGCTTACGAGGGCCGGGCACCGGGGAGCTGTTTTTT; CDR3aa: CASSLRGPGTGELFF
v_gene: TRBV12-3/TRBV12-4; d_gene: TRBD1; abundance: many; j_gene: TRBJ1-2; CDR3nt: TGTGCCAGCAGTCCACCCGACAGGGCCTATGGCTACACCTTC; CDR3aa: CASSPPDRAYGYTF
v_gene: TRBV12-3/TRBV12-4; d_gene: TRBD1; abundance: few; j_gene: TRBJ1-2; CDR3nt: TGTGCCAGCAGTGATGAGGGACAGGGGGTCTATGGCTACACCTTC; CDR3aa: CASSDEGQGVYGYTF
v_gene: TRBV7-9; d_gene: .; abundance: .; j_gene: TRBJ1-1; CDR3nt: TGTGCCAGCAGCCTAGGACCCCGGGACGGAGCTTTCTTT; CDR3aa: CASSLGPRDGAFF
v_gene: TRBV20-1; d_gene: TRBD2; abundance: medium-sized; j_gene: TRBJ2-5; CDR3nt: TGCAGCAGCCCTGGACTAGCGGTCTACCAAGAGACCCAGTACTTC; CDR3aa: CSSPGLAVYQETQYF
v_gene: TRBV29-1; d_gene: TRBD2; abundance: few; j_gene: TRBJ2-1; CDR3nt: TGCAGCGTCGCGGGAGGGCTAGGCAAGTTCTTC; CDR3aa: CSVAGGLGKFF
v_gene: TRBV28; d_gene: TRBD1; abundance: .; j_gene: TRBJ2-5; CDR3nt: TGTGCCAGCAGTCCAGAACCCCAGGGGGCGGAGACCCAGTACTTC; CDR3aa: CASSPEPQGAETQYF
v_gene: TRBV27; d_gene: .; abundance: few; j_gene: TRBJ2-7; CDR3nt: TGTGCCAGCAGTTTCCGCAGTCCCTACGAGCAGTACTTC; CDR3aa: CASSFRSPYEQYF
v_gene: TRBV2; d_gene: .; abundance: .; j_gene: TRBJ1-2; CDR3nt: TGTGCCAGCAGGGGGGAAGGCTACACCTTC; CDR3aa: CASRGEGYTF
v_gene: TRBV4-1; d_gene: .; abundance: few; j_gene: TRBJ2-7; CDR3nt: TGCGCCAGCAGCCACCCGGGTGGACCCTACGATGAGCAGTACTTC; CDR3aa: CASSHPGGPYDEQYF
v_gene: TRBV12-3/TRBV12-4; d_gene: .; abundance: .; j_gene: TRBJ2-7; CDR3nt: TGTGCCAGCAGTCCCCGGGACGGGGGCTACGAGCAGTACTTC; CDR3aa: CASSPRDGGYEQYF
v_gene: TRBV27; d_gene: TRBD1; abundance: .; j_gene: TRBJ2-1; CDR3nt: TGTGCCAGCAGTTCCAGGGGGTACGATGAGCAGTTCTTC; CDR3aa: CASSSRGYDEQFF
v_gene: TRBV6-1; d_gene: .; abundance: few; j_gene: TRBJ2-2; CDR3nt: TGTGCCAGCAGTAAGGGCAGAGCGAACACCGGGGAGCTGTTTTTT; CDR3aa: CASSKGRANTGELFF
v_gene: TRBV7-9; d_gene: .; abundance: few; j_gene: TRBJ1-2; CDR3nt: TGTGCCAGCAGCTTAGCCGTGCTATCTGGCTACACCTTC; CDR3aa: CASSLAVLSGYTF
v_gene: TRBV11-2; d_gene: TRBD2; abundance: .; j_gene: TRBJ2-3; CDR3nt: TGTGCCAGCAGCTCACTAGCGTCAGATACGCAGTATTTT; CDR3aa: CASSSLASDTQYF
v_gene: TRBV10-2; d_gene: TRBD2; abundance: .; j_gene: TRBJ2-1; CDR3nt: TGCGCCAGTGTGGGACTAGCGGGCAATGAGCAGTTCTTC; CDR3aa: CASVGLAGNEQFF
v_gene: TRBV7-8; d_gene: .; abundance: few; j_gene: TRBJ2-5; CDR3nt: TGTGCCAGCAGCCTAGGAAGCGAGACCCAGTACTTC; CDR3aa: CASSLGSETQYF
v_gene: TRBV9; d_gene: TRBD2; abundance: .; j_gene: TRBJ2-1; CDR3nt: TGTGCCAGCAGCGTATTGGGACTAGCTTTACATGAGCAGTTCTTC; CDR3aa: CASSVLGLALHEQFF
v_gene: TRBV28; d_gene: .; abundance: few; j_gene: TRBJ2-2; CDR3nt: TGTGCCAGCAGTTTCCAGCTGAACACCGGGGAGCTGTTTTTT; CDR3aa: CASSFQLNTGELFF
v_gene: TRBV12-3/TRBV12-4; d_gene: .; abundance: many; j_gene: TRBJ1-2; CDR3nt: TGTGCCAGCAGTTTCTCGAGCAGCTATGGCTACACCTTC; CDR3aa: CASSFSSSYGYTF
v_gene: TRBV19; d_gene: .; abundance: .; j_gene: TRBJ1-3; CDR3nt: TGTGCCAGTAGTTGGGACGTCGGAAACACCATATATTTT; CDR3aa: CASSWDVGNTIYF
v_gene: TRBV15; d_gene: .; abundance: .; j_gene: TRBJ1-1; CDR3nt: TGTGCCACCAGCAGAGATCAGCCTGAAGCTTTCTTT; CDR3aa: CATSRDQPEAFF
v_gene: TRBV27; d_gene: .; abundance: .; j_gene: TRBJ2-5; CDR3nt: TGTGCCAGCAGTTTATCGGCCCTTTCCGAGGCGACTAGTCAAGAGACCCAGTACTTC; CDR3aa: CASSLSALSEATSQETQYF
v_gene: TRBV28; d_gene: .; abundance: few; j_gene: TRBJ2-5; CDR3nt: TGTGCCAGCAGTTCCACGCCGGGACAAAGGAGGGAGACCCAGTACTTC; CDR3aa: CASSSTPGQRRETQYF
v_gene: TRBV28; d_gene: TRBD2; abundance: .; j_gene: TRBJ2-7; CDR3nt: TGTGCCAGCAGTCCAATTAGCGGGAACTACCACTACGAGCAGTACTTC; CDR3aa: CASSPISGNYHYEQYF
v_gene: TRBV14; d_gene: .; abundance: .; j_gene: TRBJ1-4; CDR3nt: TGTGCCAGCAGCCTTTTGGACAGTGGGAATGAAAAACTGTTTTTT; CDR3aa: CASSLLDSGNEKLFF
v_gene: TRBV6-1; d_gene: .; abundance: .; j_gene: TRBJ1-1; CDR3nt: TGTGCCAGCGGGGGAGGGCCCGGGACTGAAGCTTTCTTT; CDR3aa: CASGGGPGTEAFF
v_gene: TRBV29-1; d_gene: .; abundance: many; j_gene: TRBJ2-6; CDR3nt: TGCAGCGTGCCGAGGGAATCTGGGGCCAACGTCCTGACTTTC; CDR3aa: CSVPRESGANVLTF
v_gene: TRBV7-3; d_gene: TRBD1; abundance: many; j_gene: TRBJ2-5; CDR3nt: TGTGCCAGCAGCTTAAGCGGGACAGGACTCCTTCGGGGAGAGACCCAGTACTTC; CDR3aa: CASSLSGTGLLRGETQYF
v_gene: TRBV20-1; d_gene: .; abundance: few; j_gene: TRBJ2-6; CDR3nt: TGCAGTGCCCCCCCAAGGGCCAACGTCCTGACTTTC; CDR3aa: CSAPPRANVLTF